The 5 T cell receptor beta chains listed next were all sequenced from one sample in a study of blood T cell repertoires in COVID-19 (dated by TCRdb to 2019 to 2021). Receptor libraries were prepared by the immunoSEQ multiplex PCR assay. Here the immuneACCESS table is served through TCRdb, limited to in-frame sequences with V and J called. Missing clones are a known gap in these copies; in checked studies unresolved V genes cover under half, and the rest lacks a known reason. The sample table contains about 200,000 clones; only one count was recorded for more than 70% of them. Together, the top ten hold 4% to 5.5% of the sample. The material sequenced was peripheral blood. The receptors here all came from a human donor in a cohort sampled during active COVID-19.

This sequence joins TRBV9 and TRBJ1-1, with 11 bases lining up with TRBD1. With V trimmed by 3 bases and J by 2 bases, 3 bases remained unmatched. The CDR3 sequence is 15 residues long. Germline CDR1 is SGDLS and CDR2 is YYNGEE. As DNA, the CDR3 is TGTGCCAGCAGCGCCGGACAGGGGGCAAACACTGAAGCTTTCTTT. This sequence encodes CASSAGQGANTEAFF.

The chain links TRBV5-6 to TRBJ1-2; 7 positions match TRBD1. The V segment lost 4 bases and the J segment 7 bases; nucleotides outside the gene matches: 16. The CDR3 sequence is 16 residues long. Germline V CDR1 and CDR2: SGHDT, YYEEEE. The CDR3 here is CASSPNRQGWISGYTF. The CDR3 nucleotides are TGTGCCAGCAGCCCTAACCGACAGGGCTGGATCTCTGGCTACACCTTC. The whole variable domain, filled in from reference TRBV5-6 and TRBJ1-2, reads DAGVTQSPTHLIKTRGQQVTLRCSPKSGHDTVSWYQQALGQGPQFIFQYYEEEERQRGNFPDRFSGHQFPNYSSELNVNALLLGDSALYLCASSPNRQGWISGYTFGSGTRLTVV.

V and J are TRBV9 and TRBJ2-5; tentative D call: TRBD2 (7 bases). Germline V gives CDR1 SGDLS, CDR2 YYNGEE. The CDR3 extends over 14 amino acids. Trimming left V 1 base short and J 4 bases short, with 11 bases between. The CDR3 DNA reads as TGTGCCAGCAGCGTATGGGGGGGCTTAGAGACCCAGTACTTC. It codes for CASSVWGGLETQYF.

The V call is TRBV4-1, the J call TRBJ1-2, with TRBD1 matching over 8 bases. This CDR3 comprises 17 residues. Germline lookup yields CDR1 MGHRA and CDR2 YSYEKL. Trimming took 2 bases from V and 4 from J; bases not matched to a gene: 12. The CDR3 coding sequence is TGCGCCAGCAGCCAAAGCCCACCGACAGGGGCGGTCTATGGCTACACCTTC. It yields the protein CASSQSPPTGAVYGYTF.

J is TRBJ2-6 and V is TRBV19; D is undetermined. Germline CDR1 reads LNHDA; CDR2 reads SQIVND (reference sequence). Trimming removed 2 bases at V and 0 bases at J, with 2 bases between. This CDR3 has 14 residues. The CDR3 bases are TGTGCCAGTAGTATACACTCTGGGGCCAACGTCCTGACTTTC. Amino acid sequence: CASSIHSGANVLTF.